This note documents a single T cell receptor (beta chain) sequence. Its antigen is currently unknown. This sample was taken from a study of T-cell memory formation after mild COVID-19. Study-wide results and caveats: Chiefly within CM and EM were the contracting CD4+ clones; CD8+ ones were within EMRA.

V lost 2 bases and J 1 base, leaving 6 bases between the germline ends. The length of the CDR3 is 14 residues. Germline lookup yields CDR1 MNHEY and CDR2 SVGAGI. Each CDR3 protein gets one entry after TCRdb re-called the 5' RACE reads with MiXCR. Counted here are tens of thousands of distinct CDR3 sequences, about 13% occurring once; the ten biggest clones make up 25% to 35%. Material for sequencing was PBMCs or a T cell subset sorted from them (not recorded which). The chain employs TRBV6-5 and TRBJ1-3; D not certain. The clonotype originates from an adult woman who had mild COVID-19 (a few samples of this study predate the infection). Cell type and time point are not known. CDR3 sequence: CASSYGFSGNTIYF. Written as DNA, the CDR3 is TGTGCCAGCAGTTACGGCTTTTCTGGAAACACCATATATTTT.